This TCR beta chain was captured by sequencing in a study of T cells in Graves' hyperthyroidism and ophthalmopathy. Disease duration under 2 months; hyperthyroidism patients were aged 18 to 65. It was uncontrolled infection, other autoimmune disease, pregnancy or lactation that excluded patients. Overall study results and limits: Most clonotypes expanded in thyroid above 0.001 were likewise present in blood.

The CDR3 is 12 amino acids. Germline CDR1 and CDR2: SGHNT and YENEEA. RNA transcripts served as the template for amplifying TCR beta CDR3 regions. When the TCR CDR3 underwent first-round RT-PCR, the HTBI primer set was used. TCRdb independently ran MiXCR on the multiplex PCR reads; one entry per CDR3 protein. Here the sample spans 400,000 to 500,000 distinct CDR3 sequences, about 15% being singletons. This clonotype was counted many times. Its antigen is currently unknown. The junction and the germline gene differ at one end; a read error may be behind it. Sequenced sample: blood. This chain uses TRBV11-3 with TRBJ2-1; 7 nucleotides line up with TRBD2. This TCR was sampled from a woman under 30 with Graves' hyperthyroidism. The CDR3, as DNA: TGTGCCAGCAGCCTCGCCGGACTAGAGCCGTTCTTC. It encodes CASSLAGLEPFF. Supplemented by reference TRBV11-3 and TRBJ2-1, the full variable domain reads EAGVVQSPRYKIIEKKQPVAFWCNPISGHNTLYWYLQNLGQGPELLIRYENEEAVDDSQLPKDRFSAERLKGVDSTLKIQPAELGDSAVYLCASSLAGLEPFFGPGTRLTVL.